Listed here are 26 T cell receptor beta chains from one sample, sequenced in a study of cytomegalovirus exposure and HLA in healthy donors. Use of 60 Vbeta and 13 Jbeta primers characterized the PCR. The data were produced by immunoSEQ multiplex PCR, yet TCRdb's version contains in-frame clones alone and is incomplete. The repertoire holds 150,000 to 170,000 clones, about 80% seen once, with around 13% in the top ten. The specimen was PBMCs. These receptors originate from a young man in good health and CMV-seropositive.

The chain combines TRBV27 with TRBJ1-2; D perhaps matches TRBD1 (6 bases). V lost 6 bases and J lost 4, with 21 bases in between. Germline CDR1 reads MNHEY; CDR2 reads SMNVEV (reference sequence). The CDR3 spans 16 residues. CDR3: CASRPLGGGVGYGYTF. In nucleotides, the CDR3 is TGTGCCAGCAGGCCCTTGGGGGGGGGCGTTGGCTATGGCTACACCTTC.

This clone has a handful of counts. V is TRBV6-6 and J is TRBJ2-6; 7 bases match TRBD1. V shed 6 bases and J 2 bases; nucleotides not matched to a gene: 4. The CDR3 extends over 15 amino acids. In germline, CDR1 is MNHNY, CDR2 SVGAGI (reference sequence). CDR3 in DNA: TGTGCCAGCAGAGCAGGACAGGCTGGGGCCAACGTCCTGACTTTC. It codes for CASRAGQAGANVLTF.

The chain couples TRBV4-2 to TRBJ2-5; the D gene is possibly TRBD1 (5 bases). V dropped 2 bases and J dropped 4 bases, with 11 bases sitting between them. Looked up from germline, CDR1 is LGHNA and CDR2 is YNFKEQ. This CDR3 comprises 14 residues. CDR3: CASSQIGAVETQYF. Written as DNA, the CDR3 is TGTGCCAGCAGCCAAATAGGGGCCGTAGAGACCCAGTACTTC.

For this clone: Other DNA sequences in the sample encode the same CDR3. As DNA, the CDR3 is TGTGCCAGCAGCTTGTTGGGGGGCACTGAAGCTTTCTTT. Encoded protein: CASSLLGGTEAFF. This rearrangement joins TRBV5-6 to TRBJ1-1, with D tentatively TRBD1 (5 bases). V was shortened by 1 base and J by 4 bases, with 8 bases between the two germline ends. This CDR3 has 13 amino acids. Germline values: CDR1 SGHDT, CDR2 YYEEEE.

This clone was observed a few times. The rearrangement links TRBV11-3 to TRBJ2-1, with 15 bases aligning to TRBD2. CDR1 is SGHNT, CDR2 YENEEA, per germline. This CDR3 contains 16 residues. V gave up 2 bases and J gave up 7 bases; unmatched junction bases: 3. CDR3 DNA: TGTGCCAGCAGCTTACCCGGACTAGCGGGAGGGAATGAGCAGTTCTTC. As protein: CASSLPGLAGGNEQFF.

Notes on this clone: A junction boundary mismatches the germline segment, possibly from a read error. The chain employs TRBV5-1 and TRBJ2-7; D possibly corresponds to TRBD2 (5 bases). Germline lookup yields CDR1 SGHRS and CDR2 YFSETQ. The CDR3 consists of 14 residues. The CDR3, as DNA: TGCGCCAGCAGCCTTGAACTAGACTCCCACGAGCAGTACTTC. Translated: CASSLELDSHEQYF.

The chain links TRBV2 to TRBJ2-1; 9 positions agree with TRBD2. The V gene end was trimmed by 6 bases and the J gene end by 1 base; junction bases not matched to a gene: 10. In germline, CDR1 is SNHLY, CDR2 FYNNEI. The CDR3 has 17 residues. In nucleotides, the CDR3 is TGTGCCAGCAGGGATAGCGGGAGAGGTCAATCCTACAATGAGCAGTTCTTC. Translation gives CASRDSGRGQSYNEQFF. Supplemented by reference TRBV2 and TRBJ2-1, the full variable domain reads EPEVTQTPSHQVTQMGQEVILRCVPISNHLYFYWYRQILGQKVEFLVSFYNNEISEKSEIFDDQFSVERPDGSNFTLKIRSTKLEDSAMYFCASRDSGRGQSYNEQFFGPGTRLTVL.

This chain links TRBV28 with TRBJ1-2, with a tentative D call TRBD1 (6 bases). V was clipped by 8 bases and J by 7 bases, with 14 bases between them. Germline CDR1 is MDHEN and CDR2 is SYDVKM. The CDR3 runs to 12 residues. The CDR3 DNA reads as TGTGCCAGCGGTACAGGGATGTCTGGCTACACCTTC. This gives the protein CASGTGMSGYTF.

As regards this clone: Other nucleotide sequences in the sample specify the same CDR3. The rearrangement links TRBV5-1 to TRBJ2-3; D unresolved. V dropped 0 bases and J dropped 2 bases, with 7 bases sitting between them. The CDR3 consists of 14 residues. CDR1 SGHRS and CDR2 YFSETQ come from the germline V gene. The CDR3 DNA sequence: TGCGCCAGCAGCTTGGGACTCAACACAGATACGCAGTATTTT. It encodes CASSLGLNTDTQYF.

The chain links TRBV4-1 to TRBJ2-5; 12 bases line up with TRBD2. Germline lookup yields CDR1 MGHRA and CDR2 YSYEKL. Trimming removed 0 bases from V and 2 bases from J; junction bases left unmatched: 4. The CDR3 is 17 residues long. As DNA, the CDR3 is TGCGCCAGCAGCCAAGATGGACTAGCGGGATCACAAGAGACCCAGTACTTC. This gives the protein CASSQDGLAGSQETQYF.

The chain couples TRBV9 to TRBJ1-3; maybe TRBD1 (6 bases). There are 15 residues in the CDR3. CDR1 is SGDLS, CDR2 YYNGEE, per germline. Trimming left V 0 bases short and J 0 bases short, with 7 bases between. CDR3 amino acids: CASSVATGSGNTIYF. The CDR3 coding sequence is TGTGCCAGCAGCGTAGCGACAGGCTCTGGAAACACCATATATTTT.

On this clone: The junction and the germline gene differ at one end; a read error may be behind it. The chain couples TRBV7-9 to TRBJ2-4; no clear D. The CDR3 has 11 amino acids. From germline, CDR1 is SEHNR and CDR2 FQNEAQ (reference sequence). The CDR3 region is CSSSSRDIQYF. DNA for the CDR3: TGTTCCAGCAGCTCCCGCGACATTCAGTACTTC.

This chain links TRBV28 with TRBJ2-5; TRBD2 matches at 11 bases. The V and J ends lost 5 bases and 1 base, in that order; junction bases with no gene match: 3. The CDR3 contains 15 residues. Germline CDR1 and CDR2: MDHEN and SYDVKM. The CDR3 is CASSGLAGSQETQYF. The CDR3 DNA sequence: TGTGCCAGCAGTGGACTAGCGGGCAGCCAAGAGACCCAGTACTTC.

The chain uses TRBV7-9 and TRBJ2-7; maybe TRBD1 (5 bases). The CDR3 spans 15 residues. Germline lookup yields CDR1 SEHNR and CDR2 FQNEAQ (reference sequence). Trimming pared 2 bases from V and 5 bases from J, leaving 16 bases between. CDR3 loop: CASSLTGQGDDEQYF. Written as DNA, the CDR3 is TGTGCCAGCAGCTTAACAGGCCAGGGCGATGACGAGCAGTACTTC.

J is TRBJ2-7 and V is TRBV6-6; 9 nucleotides agree with TRBD1. The trim removed 8 bases at V and 4 bases at J, leaving 6 bases unmatched. This CDR3 spans 13 amino acids. Germline V gene data show CDR1 as MNHNY and CDR2 as SVGAGI (reference sequence). The CDR3 here is CASGQGKGYEQYF. Here the CDR3 DNA reads TGTGCCAGCGGACAGGGGAAAGGATACGAGCAGTACTTC.

This chain uses TRBV19 with TRBJ1-3, with D unclear. The CDR3 runs 14 residues. The germline V gene has CDR1 LNHDA and CDR2 SQIVND (reference sequence). Deletions cut 4 bases from V and 0 bases from J, with 7 bases between. The CDR3: CASSTRYSGNTIYF. CDR3 nucleotides: TGTGCCAGTAGTACTCGTTACTCTGGAAACACCATATATTTT.

The rearrangement links TRBV4-1 to TRBJ1-6; D is unclear. This CDR3 spans 14 amino acids. Germline CDR1 is MGHRA and CDR2 is YSYEKL. V gave up 3 bases and J gave up 4 bases, with 7 bases separating them. CDR3 loop: CASSHPGYNSPLHF. The CDR3 DNA reads as TGCGCCAGCAGCCACCCAGGATATAATTCACCCCTCCACTTT.

The CDR3 spells CASSPGRAGTDTQYF. In DNA, the CDR3 is TGTGCCAGCAGTCCCGGGAGGGCCGGGACAGATACGCAGTATTTT. The gene calls are TRBV28 and TRBJ2-3; 8 nucleotides align to TRBD2. The CDR3 extends over 15 amino acids. The V segment lost 5 bases and the J segment 3 bases; nucleotides outside the gene matches: 7. Looked up from germline, CDR1 is MDHEN and CDR2 is SYDVKM.

This chain uses TRBV5-1 with TRBJ2-1; 8 bases are a match to TRBD2. This CDR3 region has 16 residues. Germline values: CDR1 SGHRS, CDR2 YFSETQ. The J segment lost 6 bases and the V segment lost 0 bases, leaving 8 bases of the junction unmatched. Written as DNA, the CDR3 is TGCGCCAGCAGCTTGGTGGGTAGCGGGATTTCCAATGAGCAGTTCTTC. This translates into CASSLVGSGISNEQFF.

The V call is TRBV27, the J call TRBJ2-7; 12 nucleotides agree with TRBD2. CDR1 MNHEY and CDR2 SMNVEV come from the germline V gene (reference sequence). The CDR3 spans 16 residues. V shed 5 bases, J shed 2 bases, and the junction held 7 bases outside the gene matches. In DNA, the CDR3 is TGTGCCAGCAGTCCTCTCGGACTAGCGGGGACCTACGAGCAGTACTTC. Its protein product is CASSPLGLAGTYEQYF.

V and J are TRBV28 and TRBJ2-5; D gene ambiguous. Germline V CDR1 and CDR2: MDHEN, SYDVKM. CDR3 length: 14 residues. Trimming cost V 2 bases and J 1 base, with 8 bases left between them. The CDR3 spells CASSLEPVQETQYF. In DNA, the CDR3 is TGTGCCAGCAGTTTAGAGCCCGTCCAAGAGACCCAGTACTTC.

Of note for this clone: Other DNA sequences in the sample encode the same CDR3. The CDR3 DNA follows: TGTGCCAGCAGTTACGGTGACAGCTATGGCTACACCTTC. This translates into CASSYGDSYGYTF. The J gene is TRBJ1-2, the V gene TRBV6-5; perhaps TRBD1 as D (5 bases). Germline CDR1 and CDR2: MNHEY and SVGAGI. CDR3 length equals 13 residues. The V and J ends lost 2 bases and 4 bases respectively, with 8 bases between them.

The rearrangement links TRBV19 to TRBJ1-5; 7 bases map to TRBD1. The CDR3 runs 13 residues. The V gene's germline CDR1 is LNHDA and CDR2 SQIVND (reference sequence). The V gene end was trimmed by 5 bases and the J gene end by 10 bases; junction bases not matched to a gene: 8. The CDR3 DNA reads TGTGCCAGTAGTTCCGACAGGGCGAGACCCCAGCATTTT. It yields the protein CASSSDRARPQHF. Filled out from reference TRBV19 and TRBJ1-5, the complete variable domain reads DGGITQSPKYLFRKEGQNVTLSCEQNLNHDAMYWYRQDPGQGLRLIYYSQIVNDFQKGDIAEGYSVSREKKESFPLTVTSAQKNPTAFYLCASSSDRARPQHFGDGTRLSIL.

The CDR3 loop reads CASSNGRTATNEKLFF. CDR3 coding DNA: TGTGCCAGCAGCAATGGGAGAACTGCAACTAATGAAAAACTGTTTTTT. The chain links TRBV7-8 to TRBJ1-4; D is unclear. The CDR3 covers 16 residues. V gave up 5 bases and J gave up 0 bases, with 13 bases separating them. The germline V gene encodes CDR1 SGHVS and CDR2 FQNEAQ.

The chain couples TRBV2 to TRBJ2-1; 7 bases are shared with TRBD2. CDR1 is SNHLY and CDR2 is FYNNEI in the germline V gene. V lost 3 bases to trimming and J lost 5 bases; unmatched junction nucleotides: 10. The CDR3 runs 16 residues. The CDR3 nucleotides are TGTGCCAGCAGTGATATCAGGGCTAGCGGAAACAATGAGCAGTTCTTC. Its translation: CASSDIRASGNNEQFF.

The chain joins TRBV18 to TRBJ2-7, with 7 nucleotides matching TRBD2. CDR3 length: 14 residues. Germline CDR1 reads KGHSH; CDR2 reads LQKENI. V lost 3 bases and J lost 4; bases outside the gene matches: 6. DNA of the CDR3: TGTGCCAGCTCACCGGGGCTAGCGGAATACGAGCAGTACTTC. It yields the protein CASSPGLAEYEQYF.